This T cell receptor beta chain stems from a study of blood T cell repertoires in COVID-19. Study-level information: Sites across the United States, Italy and Spain contributed samples from acute and convalescent COVID-19. Nucleic acid was either cDNA or gDNA, and it came from T cells, B-cell-depleted T cells, or PBMCs.

In the study's own analysis: Estimation of nucleated cell counts relied on the amplification of reference gene primers. Using immunoSEQ multiplex PCR, the repertoire was profiled, and TCRdb retains in-frame clones only, with some absent. V, J and clone size reflect that table, while D and trimming were determined from the DNA. Of tens of thousands of clones in the sample, about 90% were seen once. The CDR3 length is 14 residues. Germline loops: CDR1 MDHEN, CDR2 SYDVKM. The germline V and J ends were trimmed by 7 bases and 2 bases, with 13 bases remaining between them. Sequencing was done on a sample of peripheral blood. This chain uses TRBV28 with TRBJ2-3, with D tentatively TRBD2 (5 bases). The sequence was collected from a human donor in a cohort sampled during active COVID-19. This CDR3 reads CASNRRQFTDTQYF. CDR3 DNA sequence: TGTGCCAGCAACCGGAGGCAGTTCACAGATACGCAGTATTTT.